These 11 T cell receptor beta chains came from one sample sequenced in a study of CD8+ T cells in alopecia areata. In each case, RNA was isolated and then reverse transcribed into cDNA as the sequencing template. Method: immunoSEQ multiplex PCR; TCRdb's copy keeps in-frame clones and lacks some. The sample records 150,000 to 190,000 clones, more than 45% being singletons. The specimen comprised CD8+ T cells sorted from blood, sampled at week 0. The source of these receptors is a human donor with alopecia areata.

About this clone: The identical CDR3 is also encoded by other nucleotide sequences in the sample. This chain connects TRBV7-9 to TRBJ2-1; D is ambiguous. Germline V gene data show CDR1 as SEHNR and CDR2 as FQNEAQ (reference sequence). Trimming took 1 base from V and 7 from J, leaving 5 bases between them. The CDR3 has 12 residues. The CDR3 sequence: CASSLGENEQFF. The CDR3 DNA is TGTGCCAGCAGCTTAGGTGAAAATGAGCAGTTCTTC. The full variable domain, rest sourced from reference TRBV7-9 and TRBJ2-1, is DTGVSQNPRHKITKRGQNVTFRCDPISEHNRLYWYRQTLGQGPEFLTYFQNEAQLEKSRLLSDRFSAERPKGSFSTLEIQRTEQGDSAMYLCASSLGENEQFFGPGTRLTVL.

The chain uses TRBV12-5 and TRBJ1-4, with D maybe TRBD1 (5 bases). Germline loops: CDR1 LGHNT, CDR2 FRNRAP. The CDR3 loop spans 15 amino acids. The V gene lost 1 base and the J gene lost 6 bases, with 12 bases spanning the gap. CDR3 in DNA: TGTGCTAGTGGTTTGGAGGGACGGTCCTATGAAAAACTGTTTTTT. Residues: CASGLEGRSYEKLFF.

This clone has just one count. The chain has TRBV6-5 and TRBJ2-2; D is undetermined. V was pared by 2 bases and J by 7 bases, with 11 bases between. Germline assignment: CDR1 MNHEY and CDR2 SVGAGI. This CDR3 region has 14 residues. CDR3 residues: CASSYREKGGELFF. Written as DNA, the CDR3 is TGTGCCAGCAGTTACAGGGAAAAGGGCGGGGAGCTGTTTTTT.

This clone has a handful of counts. The sample carries other DNA sequences with the same CDR3. The chain carries TRBV15 and TRBJ1-5; 7 nucleotides agree with TRBD1. CDR1 LNHNV and CDR2 YYDKDF come from the germline V gene (reference sequence). With 1 base clipped from V and 4 bases from J, the junction kept 4 bases outside the gene matches. The CDR3 is made up of 15 amino acids. The CDR3 here is CATSRGQGGNQPQHF. The CDR3 nucleotides are TGTGCCACCAGCAGAGGACAGGGAGGTAATCAGCCCCAGCATTTT. The full variable domain, with the rest looked up from reference TRBV15 and TRBJ1-5, is DAMVIQNPRYQVTQFGKPVTLSCSQTLNHNVMYWYQQKSSQAPKLLFHYYDKDFNNEADTPDNFQSRRPNTSFCFLDIRSPGLGDTAMYLCATSRGQGGNQPQHFGDGTRLSIL.

This chain joins TRBV10-2 and TRBJ2-7, with 8 positions matching TRBD2. V lost 3 bases, J lost 2 bases, and 6 bases stayed unmatched. From germline, CDR1 is WSHSY and CDR2 SAAADI. The CDR3 contains 15 residues. The CDR3 sequence is CASSEGLAVTYEQYF. The CDR3 nucleotides read TGCGCCAGCAGTGAAGGACTAGCTGTTACCTACGAGCAGTACTTC.

Concerning this clone: The germline gene is not matched at one end of the junction; a read error may be the cause. The J gene is TRBJ1-4, the V gene TRBV2, with D possibly TRBD1 on 6 matching bases. Germline lookup yields CDR1 SNHLY and CDR2 FYNNEI. The CDR3 length is 15 residues. The DNA of the CDR3 is TGTGTCAGCAGTGGACAGATCGCAACTAATGAAAAACTGTTTTTT. Its protein is CVSSGQIATNEKLFF.

This chain connects TRBV29-1 to TRBJ1-4, with D perhaps matching TRBD1 (6 bases). CDR1 and CDR2 from the germline V gene are SQVTM and ANQGSEA. CDR3 length: 14 residues. The V end was cut by 6 bases, the J end by 6 bases, with 17 bases between. The DNA of the CDR3 is TGCAGCGTCCTTGACGGGGGGCTGTATGAAAAACTGTTTTTT. This encodes CSVLDGGLYEKLFF. Supplemented by reference TRBV29-1 and TRBJ1-4, the full variable domain reads SAVISQKPSRDICQRGTSLTIQCQVDSQVTMMFWYRQQPGQSLTLIATANQGSEATYESGFVIDKFPISRPNLTFSTLTVSNMSPEDSSIYLCSVLDGGLYEKLFFGSGTQLSVL.

The CDR3 loop reads CASSQDLTGEGGHGELFF. DNA for the CDR3: TGCGCCAGCAGCCAAGATCTGACCGGTGAGGGGGGCCACGGGGAGCTGTTTTTT. The rearrangement joins TRBV4-1 to TRBJ2-2, with D perhaps assigned TRBD1 or TRBD2 (6 bases each). The CDR3 covers 18 residues. The ends were cut back, 0 bases at V and 7 bases at J, with 21 bases in the middle. Germline V lookup: CDR1 MGHRA, CDR2 YSYEKL.

V is TRBV13 and J is TRBJ2-7, with 9 bases aligning to TRBD1. The ends lost 5 bases at V and 1 base at J; junction bases unmatched: 6. CDR1 is PRHDT and CDR2 is FYEKMQ in the germline V gene (reference sequence). The CDR3 consists of 15 residues. The CDR3 bases are TGTGCCAGCAGCCCGGACAGGGGATGGTCCTACGAGCAGTACTTC. It codes for CASSPDRGWSYEQYF.

The J gene is TRBJ2-5, the V gene TRBV13; a possible D gene is TRBD1 (5 bases). Per germline, CDR1 PRHDT and CDR2 FYEKMQ (reference sequence). The V and J ends lost 5 bases and 5 bases respectively, with 15 bases between them. This CDR3 spans 14 amino acids. The CDR3 region has the DNA TGTGCCAGCAGCCCAAGGGGTGTCGAGGAGACCCAGTACTTC. It specifies CASSPRGVEETQYF.

The chain joins TRBV30 to TRBJ2-5; TRBD2 aligns across 7 bases. Gene TRBJ2-7 matches the end of the DNA better, so the J call may be wrong. The germline V gene has CDR1 GTSNPN and CDR2 SVGIG (reference sequence). The CDR3 length is 13 residues. CDR3 sequence reads: CAWSLAVRNEQYF. The CDR3 nucleotides are TGTGCCTGGAGCCTAGCGGTGAGAAACGAGCAGTACTTC.